The 14 T cell receptor beta chains listed next were all sequenced from one sample in a study of Graves' ophthalmopathy and Graves' hyperthyroidism. Amplification of the TCR beta CDR3 regions used RNA transcripts (as template). The library came from an HTBI-primed first-round RT-PCR and a second-round multiplex PCR. Via MiXCR, TCRdb re-called the multiplex PCR reads, giving one row per CDR3 protein. Here the sample spans approximately 540,000 distinct CDR3 sequences, roughly 39% being singletons. Sequenced input: peripheral blood or thyroid tissue (not recorded which). The receptor source for this set is an adult man with Graves' hyperthyroidism.

Points on this clonotype: A read error is likely here: a far larger clone is one base away. J is TRBJ2-7 and V is TRBV5-1, with D perhaps matching TRBD2 (5 bases). This CDR3 region has 12 residues. The germline V gene has CDR1 SGHRS and CDR2 YFSETQ. The CDR3 region has the DNA TGCGCCAGCAGCTTATCGGGGTACGGGCAGTACTTC. This gives the protein CASSLSGYGQYF.

This clonotype has a handful of counts. The chain recombines TRBV7-9 with TRBJ1-5; 7 bases line up with TRBD1. This CDR3 contains 17 residues. The V and J ends lost 8 bases and 0 bases, in that order; junction bases with no gene match: 13. Germline CDR1 SEHNR, CDR2 FQNEAQ (reference sequence). Here the CDR3 reads CASSAYGTEYSNQPQHF. DNA for the CDR3: TGTGCCAGCTCAGCCTACGGGACAGAATATAGCAATCAGCCCCAGCATTTT.

This clonotype occurred a few times. The CDR3 protein is CSVGGEQYF. CDR3 nucleotides: TGCAGCGTTGGGGGTGAGCAGTACTTC. The chain links TRBV29-1 to TRBJ2-7; D gene unclear. The CDR3 consists of 9 residues. Looked up from germline, CDR1 is SQVTM and CDR2 is ANQGSEA. The V and J ends lost 4 bases and 7 bases respectively, with 5 bases between them.

The chain links TRBV5-1 to TRBJ2-2; the D is unclear. The CDR3 spans 14 residues. CDR1 SGHRS and CDR2 YFSETQ come from the germline V gene. Trimming shortened V by 0 bases and J by 7 bases, and 10 bases separated the two germline ends. CDR3: CASSLDLKGGELFF. Written as DNA, the CDR3 is TGCGCCAGCAGCTTGGATCTAAAGGGCGGGGAGCTGTTTTTT. The variable domain in full, with the rest retrieved from reference TRBV5-1 and TRBJ2-2, is KAGVTQTPRYLIKTRGQQVTLSCSPISGHRSVSWYQQTPGQGLQFLFEYFSETQRNKGNFPGRFSGRQFSNSRSEMNVSTLELGDSALYLCASSLDLKGGELFFGEGSRLTVL.

There are a few counts of this clonotype. This chain links TRBV10-3 with TRBJ2-7; TRBD1 might be the D (7 bases). From germline, CDR1 is ENHRY and CDR2 SYGVKD. This CDR3 is 14 amino acids long. V lost 2 bases and J 4 bases, leaving 12 bases between the germline ends. For the CDR3, the DNA is TGTGCCATCAGTGAGGGCAGGGGGGCGTACGAGCAGTACTTC. Encoded protein: CAISEGRGAYEQYF.

This chain uses TRBV2 with TRBJ2-7; maybe TRBD1 (6 bases). Germline V gives CDR1 SNHLY, CDR2 FYNNEI. The length of the CDR3 is 12 residues. V lost 5 bases, J lost 8 bases, and 13 bases lay in between. The CDR3 nucleotides are TGTGCCAGCAGTTTTGGACAGCTAAAGCAGTACTTC. It is translated as CASSFGQLKQYF. The complete variable domain, with remaining parts taken from reference TRBV2 and TRBJ2-7, reads EPEVTQTPSHQVTQMGQEVILRCVPISNHLYFYWYRQILGQKVEFLVSFYNNEISEKSEIFDDQFSVERPDGSNFTLKIRSTKLEDSAMYFCASSFGQLKQYFGPGTRLTVT.

The chain links TRBV7-9 to TRBJ2-2; perhaps D is TRBD1 or TRBD2 (6 bases each). The CDR3 loop spans 15 amino acids. Trimming shortened V by 1 base and J by 7 bases, and 13 bases separated the two germline ends. Per germline, CDR1 SEHNR and CDR2 FQNEAQ (reference sequence). The CDR3 spells CASSLGRGVDGELFF. In DNA, the CDR3 is TGTGCCAGCAGCTTAGGGAGGGGGGTCGACGGGGAGCTGTTTTTT.

The chain links TRBV29-1 to TRBJ1-1; TRBD1 is a possible D gene (5 bases). Between the trimmed V and J ends, which lost 7 bases and 8 bases, there was a span of 11 bases. This CDR3 comprises 10 residues. CDR1 SQVTM and CDR2 ANQGSEA come from the germline V gene. CDR3 amino acids: CSAQGDEAFF. The CDR3 region has the DNA TGCAGCGCTCAGGGAGACGAAGCTTTCTTT. The whole variable domain, remainder taken from reference TRBV29-1 and TRBJ1-1, is SAVISQKPSRDICQRGTSLTIQCQVDSQVTMMFWYRQQPGQSLTLIATANQGSEATYESGFVIDKFPISRPNLTFSTLTVSNMSPEDSSIYLCSAQGDEAFFGQGTRLTVV.

The chain carries TRBV10-3 and TRBJ1-6; D gene unclear. V lost 2 bases and J 7 bases, leaving 6 bases between the germline ends. The germline V gene encodes CDR1 ENHRY and CDR2 SYGVKD. The CDR3 runs 13 residues. Here the CDR3 reads CAISEGVNSPLHF. The CDR3 DNA reads TGTGCCATCAGTGAGGGTGTCAATTCACCCCTCCACTTT.

This clonotype was found many times. The V gene is TRBV15, the J gene TRBJ1-5; D is uncertain. This CDR3 has 15 amino acids. CDR1 is LNHNV and CDR2 is YYDKDF in the germline V gene (reference sequence). With 0 bases removed from V and 5 bases from J, the gap between germline ends came to 11 bases. CDR3 sequence reads: CATSRDSGSDQPQHF. CDR3 sequence (DNA): TGTGCCACCAGCAGAGATTCGGGTTCGGATCAGCCCCAGCATTTT.

V is TRBV29-1 and J is TRBJ2-6; 10 positions agree with TRBD2. The junction had 5 bases not matched to a gene; V was cut back by 8 bases and J by 1 base. Germline lookup yields CDR1 SQVTM and CDR2 ANQGSEA. This CDR3 comprises 15 residues. CDR3 bases: TGCAGCTTATATAGCGGGAGGTCTGGGGCCAACGTCCTGACTTTC. Amino acids: CSLYSGRSGANVLTF. Complete variable domain (other parts from reference TRBV29-1 and TRBJ2-6): SAVISQKPSRDICQRGTSLTIQCQVDSQVTMMFWYRQQPGQSLTLIATANQGSEATYESGFVIDKFPISRPNLTFSTLTVSNMSPEDSSIYLCSLYSGRSGANVLTFGAGSRLTVL.

The genes are TRBV20-1 and TRBJ2-7; 9 positions match TRBD2. Per the germline V gene, CDR1 is DFQATT and CDR2 is SNEGSKA (reference sequence). Trimming cost V 6 bases and J 3 bases; bases outside gene matches: 6. CDR3 length equals 13 residues. CDR3 sequence (DNA): TGCAGTGCCGCGGGAGGGATCAACTACGAGCAGTACTTC. The encoded protein is CSAAGGINYEQYF.

The rearrangement uses TRBV7-6 and TRBJ2-5; D might be TRBD1 or TRBD2, each matching 5 bases. V was cut by 6 bases and J by 2 bases, with 19 bases left in between. In germline, CDR1 is SGHVS, CDR2 FNYEAQ. This CDR3 is built from 16 residues. The CDR3 coding sequence is TGTGCCAGCAGTCCAGTGGAACGGGACCTACAAGAGACCCAGTACTTC. Translating it yields CASSPVERDLQETQYF.

The chain employs TRBV28 and TRBJ1-3; 8 bases are a match to TRBD1. The CDR3 spans 15 residues. CDR1 MDHEN and CDR2 SYDVKM come from the germline V gene. V shed 4 bases, J shed 8 bases, and the junction held 10 bases outside the gene matches. CDR3 region: CASSYSWTGLDTIYF. The CDR3 nucleotides are TGTGCCAGCAGTTACTCCTGGACAGGGTTGGACACCATATATTTT.